The 12 T cell receptor beta chains below come from one sample, sequenced in a study of blood T cell repertoires in COVID-19. Here immunoSEQ multiplex PCR was the method, and the copy in TCRdb shows in-frame clones only, minus some. The profile shows tens of thousands of clones, approximately 90% of them singletons. Sequencing was performed on peripheral blood. These receptors came from a woman aged 60-75 years with acute or convalescent COVID-19.

The chain employs TRBV7-6 and TRBJ2-1; 9 positions agree with TRBD2. Germline lookup yields CDR1 SGHVS and CDR2 FNYEAQ. This CDR3 contains 15 residues. Losses at the gene ends were 1 base for V and 6 bases for J; bases not matched to a gene: 4. CDR3 sequence (DNA): TGTGCCAGCAGCTTAGAGGGGCGGGAGGGCAATGAGCAGTTCTTC. Its protein product is CASSLEGREGNEQFF.

The J gene is TRBJ1-4, the V gene TRBV6-5; 9 nucleotides agree with TRBD1. This CDR3 contains 14 residues. V lost 6 bases, J lost 6 bases, and 5 bases stayed unmatched. Germline V gives CDR1 MNHEY, CDR2 SVGAGI. CDR3: CASRQGASYEKLFF. Here the CDR3 DNA reads TGTGCCAGCAGACAGGGGGCAAGTTATGAAAAACTGTTTTTT.

A single count supports this clone. The CDR3 sequence: CSVVRGTEAFF. The CDR3 nucleotides are TGCAGTGTGGTACGGGGCACTGAAGCTTTCTTT. This rearrangement joins TRBV20-1 to TRBJ1-1; D is unresolved. Germline lookup yields CDR1 DFQATT and CDR2 SNEGSKA (reference sequence). Trimming took off 7 bases at V and 4 bases at J, with 10 bases between the two ends. The CDR3 runs 11 residues.

This clone appeared a single time. The gene calls are TRBV28 and TRBJ1-5; D remains ambiguous. V was clipped by 2 bases and J by 4 bases, with 12 bases between them. This CDR3 region has 15 residues. From germline, CDR1 is MDHEN and CDR2 SYDVKM. This CDR3 reads CASSLIARVNQPQHF. In nucleotides, the CDR3 is TGTGCCAGCAGTTTAATAGCCCGGGTTAATCAGCCCCAGCATTTT.

The chain links TRBV3-1 (or the pseudogene TRBV3-2) to TRBJ1-2; D gene ambiguous. The ends were cut back, 1 base at V and 4 bases at J, with 10 bases in the middle. CDR1 and CDR2 (germline): LGHDT, YNNKEL (reference sequence). This CDR3 comprises 14 residues. CDR3 bases: TGTGCCAGCAGCCAAGTACGGCGGGGCTATGGCTACACCTTC. This encodes CASSQVRRGYGYTF.

This chain joins TRBV29-1 and TRBJ1-1; D may be TRBD1 (5 bases). Per germline, CDR1 SQVTM and CDR2 ANQGSEA. The CDR3 consists of 13 residues. The CDR3 loop reads CSTSRGMNTEAFF. The CDR3 coding sequence is TGCAGTACCTCAAGGGGAATGAACACTGAAGCTTTCTTT.

V gene TRBV18 combines with J gene TRBJ2-3; TRBD2 aligns across 9 bases. Germline V gene sequence: CDR1 KGHSH, CDR2 LQKENI. J was trimmed by 2 bases and V by 4 bases; bases with no gene match: 7. The CDR3 has 16 residues. In DNA, the CDR3 is TGTGCCAGCTCACGCCGGGGACTAGCCTACACAGATACGCAGTATTTT. Protein product: CASSRRGLAYTDTQYF. The variable domain in full, with the rest retrieved from reference TRBV18 and TRBJ2-3, is NAGVMQNPRHLVRRRGQEARLRCSPMKGHSHVYWYRQLPEEGLKFMVYLQKENIIDESGMPKERFSAEFPKEGPSILRIQQVVRGDSAAYFCASSRRGLAYTDTQYFGPGTRLTVL.

The J gene is TRBJ2-7, the V gene TRBV2; 8 bases match TRBD1. The CDR3 runs 16 residues. V trimming: 3 bases; J trimming: 2 bases; junction bases outside the gene matches: 9. Looked up from germline, CDR1 is SNHLY and CDR2 is FYNNEI. This chain's CDR3 is CASSEGPDRATYEQYV. In nucleotides, the CDR3 is TGTGCCAGCAGTGAGGGCCCGGACAGGGCTACCTACGAGCAGTACGTC.

This chain uses TRBV4-2 with TRBJ2-1, with 8 nucleotides matching TRBD2. CDR3 length: 18 residues. The V segment lost 3 bases and the J segment 7 bases; nucleotides outside the gene matches: 17. CDR1 is LGHNA and CDR2 is YNFKEQ in the germline V gene. This CDR3 reads CASSQDTQRGGGLNEQFF. DNA of the CDR3: TGTGCCAGCAGCCAGGATACTCAACGGGGGGGAGGGTTGAATGAGCAGTTCTTC.

Only one count was recorded for this clone. The J gene is TRBJ2-2, the V gene TRBV5-4; 9 bases map to TRBD2. Germline loops: CDR1 SGHNT, CDR2 YYREEE (reference sequence). After removal of 0 bases from V and 5 bases from J, the junction contained 8 bases not matched to a gene. This CDR3 contains 17 residues. Here the CDR3 DNA reads TGTGCCAGCAGCTTGGGCGGGACTAGCATAATGACCGGGGAGCTGTTTTTT. It encodes CASSLGGTSIMTGELFF.

CDR3 nucleotide sequence: TGTGCCAGTAGCTTAAGGACGGGATCTTCTTATGGCTACACCTTC. It translates to CASSLRTGSSYGYTF. The V and J genes are TRBV19 and TRBJ1-2, with D unresolved. The ends were cut back, 6 bases at V and 5 bases at J, with 19 bases in the middle. CDR1 and CDR2 (germline): LNHDA, SQIVND (reference sequence). The CDR3 is 15 amino acids.

V usage is TRBV10-1 and J usage is TRBJ1-6; the match to TRBD1 covers 9 bases. Germline V gives CDR1 WNHNN, CDR2 SYGVQD (reference sequence). Germline trimming cut 4 bases from V and 0 bases from J; bases unmatched to any gene: 13. The CDR3 has 20 amino acids. The CDR3 is CASSGNPGQGSISYNSPLHF. The CDR3 bases are TGCGCCAGCAGTGGGAATCCGGGACAGGGCTCTATCTCCTATAATTCACCCCTCCACTTT.